The 30 T cell receptor beta chains in this list originate from one sample, sequenced in a study of STAT5B mutations in CD4+ large granular lymphocyte leukemia. Sequencing used immunoSEQ multiplex PCR; TCRdb keeps in-frame clones, though not all of them. The sample contains just over 40,000 clones, roughly four fifths of which appear only once. Sequencing was carried out using CD4+ T cells from blood buffy coats. The receptor set was obtained from a human donor in good health.

The chain links TRBV28 to TRBJ1-2, with D uncertain. Trimming shortened V by 4 bases and J by 6 bases, and 9 bases separated the two germline ends. The CDR3 runs 12 residues. In germline, CDR1 is MDHEN, CDR2 SYDVKM. CDR3 nucleotide sequence: TGTGCCAGCAGTTCAAGGCCTGATGGCTACACCTTC. Translated: CASSSRPDGYTF.

This chain links TRBV2 with TRBJ1-1; unclear D gene. V dropped 1 base and J dropped 4 bases, with 7 bases sitting between them. This CDR3 is built from 13 residues. The V gene's germline CDR1 is SNHLY and CDR2 FYNNEI. CDR3 DNA: TGTGCCAGCAGTGAAGAGGTGGGCACTGAAGCTTTCTTT. It is translated as CASSEEVGTEAFF.

The chain combines TRBV28 with TRBJ2-1; D not certain. Germline CDR1 reads MDHEN; CDR2 reads SYDVKM. Trimming took off 7 bases at V and 8 bases at J, with 9 bases between the two ends. This CDR3 spans 11 amino acids. The CDR3, as DNA: TGTGCCAGCAACGTTTTGGATGAGCAGTTCTTC. It codes for CASNVLDEQFF.

V usage is TRBV5-6 and J usage is TRBJ2-7; maybe TRBD1 (6 bases). The ends were cut back, 4 bases at V and 7 bases at J, with 18 bases in the middle. Germline-derived CDR1 and CDR2 are SGHDT and YYEEEE. The CDR3 runs 14 residues. The CDR3 coding sequence is TGTGCCAGCAGCACCGGGACATGGTTAAGGGAGCAGTACTTC. This encodes CASSTGTWLREQYF.

This clone came up once. The chain recombines TRBV7-8 with TRBJ2-5, with TRBD1 identical over 10 bases. The DNA end favors TRBJ2-7, so the J call may be wrong. Germline CDR1 reads SGHVS; CDR2 reads FQNEAQ. CDR3 length equals 15 residues. CDR3 loop: CASTTGGQGSYEQYF. Here the CDR3 DNA reads TGTGCCAGCACCACGGGGGGACAGGGGTCCTACGAGCAGTACTTC.

Only a few counts were recorded for this clone. This chain uses TRBV7-3 with TRBJ2-2, with D maybe TRBD1 (6 bases). Looked up from germline, CDR1 is SGHTA and CDR2 is FQGTGA. The V end lost 2 bases, the J end lost 1 base, and 14 bases lay between the germline ends. The CDR3 length is 17 residues. The CDR3 protein is CASSLQPGHQNTGELFF. The CDR3 nucleotides read TGTGCCAGCAGCTTACAGCCGGGACATCAGAACACCGGGGAGCTGTTTTTT.

The chain has TRBV5-6 and TRBJ1-1, with D tentatively TRBD1 (6 bases). The CDR3 sequence is 13 residues long. The germline CDR1 and CDR2 sequences are SGHDT and YYEEEE. The V end was cut by 1 base, the J end by 11 bases, with 15 bases between. This CDR3 reads CASSLLVGGAAFF. DNA of the CDR3: TGTGCCAGCAGCTTGTTAGTCGGGGGGGCGGCTTTCTTT.

The V gene is TRBV19, the J gene TRBJ2-2, with D perhaps being TRBD1 or TRBD2 (5 bases each). The CDR3 spans 14 residues. CDR1 and CDR2 from the germline V gene are LNHDA and SQIVND (reference sequence). Trimming shortened V by 5 bases and J by 3 bases, and 10 bases separated the two germline ends. For the CDR3, the DNA is TGTGCCAGTAGTCAGAGAGGGGACACCGGGGAGCTGTTTTTT. Amino acid sequence: CASSQRGDTGELFF.

The J gene is TRBJ2-2, the V gene TRBV28; D not certain. This CDR3 has 14 amino acids. Germline V gene lookup returns CDR1 MDHEN and CDR2 SYDVKM. V was pared by 4 bases and J by 4 bases, with 10 bases between. As DNA, the CDR3 is TGTGCCAGCAGTTCCCCGTCGGGCACCGGGGAGCTGTTTTTT. Encoded protein: CASSSPSGTGELFF.

The J gene is TRBJ1-5, the V gene TRBV7-2; 8 bases align to TRBD1. J gave up 1 base and V 5 bases, and 4 bases lay outside the gene matches. Germline values: CDR1 SGHTA, CDR2 FQGNSA. The CDR3 is made up of 15 amino acids. The CDR3 DNA sequence: TGTGCCAGCAGCCCAGACAGGGGAAGCAATCAGCCCCAGCATTTT. Its protein product is CASSPDRGSNQPQHF.

This rearrangement joins TRBV7-6 to TRBJ2-7; TRBD1 aligns across 8 bases. Germline CDR1 SGHVS, CDR2 FNYEAQ. The V and J ends lost 1 base and 6 bases, in that order; junction bases with no gene match: 8. The CDR3 spans 15 residues. CDR3 in DNA: TGTGCCAGCAGCTTAGAAGGACAGGGATTAACCGAGCAGTACTTC. It translates to CASSLEGQGLTEQYF.

V and J are TRBV25-1 and TRBJ2-2, with no clear D. The CDR3 is 16 amino acids. Germline V gene lookup returns CDR1 MGHDK and CDR2 SYGVNS. V lost 2 bases and J 1 base, leaving 11 bases between the germline ends. In nucleotides, the CDR3 is TGTGCCAGCAGTGAACAAGGGTGGCTGAACACCGGGGAGCTGTTTTTT. Translated: CASSEQGWLNTGELFF.

The chain has TRBV25-1 and TRBJ2-6; 7 bases map to TRBD2. The germline V gene has CDR1 MGHDK and CDR2 SYGVNS. This CDR3 comprises 14 residues. The trim removed 6 bases at V and 4 bases at J, leaving 3 bases unmatched. The DNA for the CDR3 is TGTGCCAGCAGAGGGAGGGCCGGGGCCAACGTCCTGACTTTC. It specifies CASRGRAGANVLTF.

The V and J genes are TRBV21-1 and TRBJ1-3. TRBV21-1 is classified as a pseudogene. The CDR3 runs to 14 residues. CDR3 amino acids: CASRRRSDGNTIYF. CDR3 bases: TGTGCCAGCAGGAGGCGGTCAGATGGAAACACCATATATTTT.

J is TRBJ2-3 and V is TRBV4-1; the D call may be TRBD1 or TRBD2 (5 bases each). Deletions cut 3 bases from V and 1 base from J, with 8 bases between. The germline V gene has CDR1 MGHRA and CDR2 YSYEKL. CDR3 size: 14 residues. The CDR3 nucleotides read TGCGCCAGCAGCCAGGGGGTGGGCACAGATACGCAGTATTTT. Its translation: CASSQGVGTDTQYF.

This clone was seen more than once but under ten times. The V gene is TRBV2, the J gene TRBJ1-1; no clear D. The CDR3 runs 10 residues. Per the germline V gene, CDR1 is SNHLY and CDR2 is FYNNEI. Trimming shortened V by 7 bases and J by 8 bases, and 8 bases separated the two germline ends. CDR3 sequence reads: CASMRGEAFF. CDR3 coding DNA: TGTGCCAGCATGAGAGGCGAAGCTTTCTTT. The full variable domain, completed using reference TRBV2 and TRBJ1-1, is EPEVTQTPSHQVTQMGQEVILRCVPISNHLYFYWYRQILGQKVEFLVSFYNNEISEKSEIFDDQFSVERPDGSNFTLKIRSTKLEDSAMYFCASMRGEAFFGQGTRLTVV.

This chain joins TRBV9 and TRBJ2-5; 8 nucleotides align to TRBD1. The CDR3 has 16 residues. Germline CDR1 is SGDLS and CDR2 is YYNGEE. Trimming cost V 4 bases and J 5 bases; bases outside gene matches: 13. CDR3 region: CASSTTRAGGGETQYF. The CDR3 DNA is TGTGCCAGCAGCACTACCCGTGCAGGGGGCGGGGAGACCCAGTACTTC. Supplemented by reference TRBV9 and TRBJ2-5, the full variable domain reads DSGVTQTPKHLITATGQRVTLRCSPRSGDLSVYWYQQSLDQGLQFLIQYYNGEERAKGNILERFSAQQFPDLHSELNLSSLELGDSALYFCASSTTRAGGGETQYFGPGTRLLVL.

V gene TRBV30 combines with J gene TRBJ2-3, with 9 bases that match TRBD2. V lost 0 bases to trimming and J lost 12 bases; unmatched junction nucleotides: 4. Germline CDR1 reads GTSNPN; CDR2 reads SVGIG (reference sequence). This CDR3 is built from 12 residues. In DNA form, the CDR3 reads TGTGCCTGGAGTGTAAATAGCGGGGGTCAGTATTTT. Amino acids: CAWSVNSGGQYF.

The CDR3 reads CAWSVDNEQFF. The CDR3 DNA is TGTGCCTGGAGTGTAGATAATGAGCAGTTCTTC. This chain uses TRBV30 with TRBJ2-1; D gene uncertain. Deletions cut 0 bases from V and 7 bases from J, with 4 bases between. Germline V lookup: CDR1 GTSNPN, CDR2 SVGIG (reference sequence). The CDR3 is 11 residues long.

The chain is built from TRBV6-5 and TRBJ1-1, with D tentatively TRBD1 (5 bases). The CDR3 is made up of 15 amino acids. Trimming took off 7 bases at V and 4 bases at J, with 19 bases between the two ends. From germline, CDR1 is MNHEY and CDR2 SVGAGI. CDR3 DNA: TGTGCCAGCACCCCCACCCCCGCAGGGCCCACTGAAGCTTTCTTT. Amino acid sequence: CASTPTPAGPTEAFF.

V gene TRBV7-9 combines with J gene TRBJ2-3, with D possibly matching TRBD2 (5 bases). The CDR3 runs to 15 residues. CDR1 and CDR2 (germline): SEHNR, FQNEAQ (reference sequence). V was shortened by 2 bases and J by 0 bases, with 9 bases between the two germline ends. The CDR3 loop is CASSLQRGSTDTQYF. Written as DNA, the CDR3 is TGTGCCAGCAGCTTACAACGGGGTAGCACAGATACGCAGTATTTT.

This clone was seen a single time. The rearrangement joins TRBV19 to TRBJ1-5, with D perhaps TRBD1 (6 bases). Germline V gene lookup returns CDR1 LNHDA and CDR2 SQIVND (reference sequence). The CDR3 consists of 13 residues. Deletions cut 4 bases from V and 2 bases from J, with 6 bases between. The CDR3 DNA is TGTGCCAGTAGTACAGGGGGCAATCAGCCCCAGCATTTT. Its translation: CASSTGGNQPQHF.

The rearrangement uses TRBV29-1 and TRBJ2-1; no clear D. With 3 bases removed from V and 5 bases from J, the gap between germline ends came to 2 bases. The CDR3 covers 10 residues. CDR1 is SQVTM and CDR2 is ANQGSEA in the germline V gene. CDR3 sequence: CSVDHNEQFF. The CDR3 nucleotides are TGCAGCGTTGACCACAATGAGCAGTTCTTC.

The chain links TRBV2 to TRBJ1-2, with TRBD1 as a possible D gene (5 bases). Germline V lookup: CDR1 SNHLY, CDR2 FYNNEI. The CDR3 loop spans 15 amino acids. V was cut by 7 bases and J by 2 bases, with 17 bases left in between. CDR3 coding DNA: TGTGCCAGCACCATCCCCGGACACTTGAACTATGGCTACACCTTC. Translation gives CASTIPGHLNYGYTF.

The chain combines TRBV5-1 with TRBJ2-3; 7 positions match TRBD2. Trimming removed 0 bases from V and 3 bases from J; junction bases left unmatched: 10. The CDR3 totals 17 residues. Germline V gene data show CDR1 as SGHRS and CDR2 as YFSETQ. This chain's CDR3 is CASSLDPAGTPTDTQYF. CDR3 nucleotide sequence: TGCGCCAGCAGCTTGGATCCAGCGGGGACCCCTACAGATACGCAGTATTTT.

V gene TRBV5-1 combines with J gene TRBJ1-1, with D perhaps TRBD1 (5 bases). This CDR3 spans 16 amino acids. The germline V gene has CDR1 SGHRS and CDR2 YFSETQ. V was pared by 0 bases and J by 0 bases, with 12 bases between. The CDR3 coding sequence is TGCGCCAGCAGCTTGGGAGCGGGGGGAATGAACACTGAAGCTTTCTTT. Translating gives CASSLGAGGMNTEAFF.

The rearrangement uses TRBV29-1 and TRBJ1-4; D ambiguous. Germline loops: CDR1 SQVTM, CDR2 ANQGSEA. This CDR3 has 10 amino acids. Trimming left V 6 bases short and J 6 bases short, with 5 bases between. The CDR3 bases are TGCAGCGTCGCAGATGAAAAACTGTTTTTT. Translated, it gives CSVADEKLFF.

This clone has just one count. The V and J genes are TRBV5-1 and TRBJ1-5, with D perhaps matching TRBD1 (5 bases). The germline V gene has CDR1 SGHRS and CDR2 YFSETQ. The CDR3 totals 17 residues. V lost 7 bases to trimming and J lost 0 bases, with 20 bases between them. In DNA, the CDR3 is TGCGCCAGCCCTTTAAGGGAGGGACCCTATAGCAATCAGCCCCAGCATTTT. It specifies CASPLREGPYSNQPQHF.

This rearrangement joins TRBV28 to TRBJ1-4, with D maybe TRBD1 (6 bases). The CDR3 consists of 13 residues. Trimming pared 6 bases from V and 8 bases from J, leaving 13 bases between. CDR1 and CDR2 (germline): MDHEN, SYDVKM. Here the CDR3 DNA reads TGTGCCAGCAGGACAGGTATAAACGAAAAACTGTTTTTT. It codes for CASRTGINEKLFF.

This clone was observed a single time. CDR3 loop: CASSLGVFGSGDTQYF. CDR3 DNA: TGTGCCAGCAGCTTAGGAGTTTTCGGGTCGGGCGATACGCAGTATTTT. The chain links TRBV7-2 to TRBJ2-3; D is uncertain. The length of the CDR3 is 16 residues. Trimming removed 1 base from V and 6 bases from J, with 17 bases in between. Germline assignment: CDR1 SGHTA and CDR2 FQGNSA.